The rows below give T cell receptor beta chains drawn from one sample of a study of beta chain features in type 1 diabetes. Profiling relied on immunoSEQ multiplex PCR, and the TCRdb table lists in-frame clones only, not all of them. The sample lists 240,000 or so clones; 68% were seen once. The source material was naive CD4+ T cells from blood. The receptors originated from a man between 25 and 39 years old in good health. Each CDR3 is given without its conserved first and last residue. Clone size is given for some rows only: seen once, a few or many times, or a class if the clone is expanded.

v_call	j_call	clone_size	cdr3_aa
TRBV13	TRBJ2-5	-	ASSLRGIETQY
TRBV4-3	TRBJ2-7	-	ASSLSAGLAGSYEQY
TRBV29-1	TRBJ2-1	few	SGEYNEQF
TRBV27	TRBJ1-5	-	ASGGHQPQH
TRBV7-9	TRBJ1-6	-	AGGQGNSPLH
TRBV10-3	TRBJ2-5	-	AISGTSRETQY
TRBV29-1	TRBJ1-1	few	SVVTGGNTEAF
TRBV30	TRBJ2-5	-	AWSVGEGVTQY
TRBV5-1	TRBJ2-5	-	ASSLQLLSAGFQETQY
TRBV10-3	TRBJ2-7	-	AISQLAGAGYEQY
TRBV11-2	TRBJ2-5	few	ASSLDTVETQY
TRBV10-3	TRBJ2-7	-	AIKEASGDEQY
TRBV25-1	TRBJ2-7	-	ASSDGVRY
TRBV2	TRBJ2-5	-	ASVWQGNRETQY
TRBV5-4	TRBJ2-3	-	ASSSTGASTDTQY
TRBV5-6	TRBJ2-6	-	ASSPRVSGANVLT
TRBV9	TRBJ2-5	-	ASSVEARISGTQY
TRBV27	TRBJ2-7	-	ASSKFALRRRDRDYEQY